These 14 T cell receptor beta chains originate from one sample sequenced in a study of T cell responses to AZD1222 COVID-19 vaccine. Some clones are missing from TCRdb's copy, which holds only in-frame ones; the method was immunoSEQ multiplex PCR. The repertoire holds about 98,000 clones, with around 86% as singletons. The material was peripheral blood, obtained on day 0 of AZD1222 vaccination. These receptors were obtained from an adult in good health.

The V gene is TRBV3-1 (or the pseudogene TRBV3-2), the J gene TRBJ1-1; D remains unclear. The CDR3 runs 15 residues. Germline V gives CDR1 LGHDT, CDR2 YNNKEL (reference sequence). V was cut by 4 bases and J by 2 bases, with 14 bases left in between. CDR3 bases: TGTGCCAGCAGCCTCAGAGCAGGCGTTAACACTGAAGCTTTCTTT. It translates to CASSLRAGVNTEAFF.

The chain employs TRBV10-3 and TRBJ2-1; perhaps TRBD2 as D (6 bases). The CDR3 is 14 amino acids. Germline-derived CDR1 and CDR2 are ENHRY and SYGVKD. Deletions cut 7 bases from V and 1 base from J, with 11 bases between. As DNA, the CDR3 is TGTGCCATCAATCCCAGCGGGTCCTACAATGAGCAGTTCTTC. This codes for CAINPSGSYNEQFF.

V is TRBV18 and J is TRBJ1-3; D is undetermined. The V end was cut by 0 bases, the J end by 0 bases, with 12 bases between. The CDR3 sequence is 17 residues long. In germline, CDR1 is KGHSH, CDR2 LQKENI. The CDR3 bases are TGTGCCAGCTCACCACCGTCCGGATCCAGCTCTGGAAACACCATATATTTT. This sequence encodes CASSPPSGSSSGNTIYF. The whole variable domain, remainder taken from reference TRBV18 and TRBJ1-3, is NAGVMQNPRHLVRRRGQEARLRCSPMKGHSHVYWYRQLPEEGLKFMVYLQKENIIDESGMPKERFSAEFPKEGPSILRIQQVVRGDSAAYFCASSPPSGSSSGNTIYFGEGSWLTVV.

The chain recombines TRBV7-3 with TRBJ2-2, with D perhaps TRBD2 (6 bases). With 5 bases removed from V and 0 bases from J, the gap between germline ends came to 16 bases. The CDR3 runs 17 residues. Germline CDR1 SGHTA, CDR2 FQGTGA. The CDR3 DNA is TGTGCCAGCAGCCCCGGACCGGGACTCACGAACACCGGGGAGCTGTTTTTT. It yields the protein CASSPGPGLTNTGELFF.

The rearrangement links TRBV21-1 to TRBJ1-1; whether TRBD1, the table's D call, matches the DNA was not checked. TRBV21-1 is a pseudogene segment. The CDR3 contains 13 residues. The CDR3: CASSKDRGYEAFF. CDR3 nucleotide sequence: TGTGCCAGCAGCAAGGACAGGGGCTATGAAGCTTTCTTT.

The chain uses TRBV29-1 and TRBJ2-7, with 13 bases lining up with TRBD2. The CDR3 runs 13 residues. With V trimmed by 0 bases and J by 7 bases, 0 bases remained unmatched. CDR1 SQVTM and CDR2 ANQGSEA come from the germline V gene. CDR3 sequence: CSVEETSGREQYF. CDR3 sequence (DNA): TGCAGCGTTGAAGAGACTAGCGGGAGGGAGCAGTACTTC.

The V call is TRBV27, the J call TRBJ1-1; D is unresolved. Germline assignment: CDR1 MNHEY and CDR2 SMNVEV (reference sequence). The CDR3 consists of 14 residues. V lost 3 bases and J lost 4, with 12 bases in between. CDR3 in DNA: TGTGCCAGCAGTTTGGAGGGAATGGGCACTGAAGCTTTCTTT. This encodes CASSLEGMGTEAFF.

The CDR3 sequence: CASSMDPLARGTDTQYF. DNA of the CDR3: TGTGCCAGCAGCATGGACCCCCTAGCTAGGGGCACAGATACGCAGTATTTT. The chain has TRBV7-2 and TRBJ2-3; tentative D call: TRBD2 (5 bases). The germline V and J ends were trimmed by 5 bases and 1 base, with 19 bases remaining between them. This CDR3 has 17 amino acids. Looked up from germline, CDR1 is SGHTA and CDR2 is FQGNSA.

The DNA for the CDR3 is TGTGCCAGCAGCCAGACTAGCGGGGGGGGCACAGATACGCAGTATTTT. It is translated as CASSQTSGGGTDTQYF. V gene TRBV6-2 or TRBV6-3 combines with J gene TRBJ2-3; 14 bases line up with TRBD2. V lost 6 bases, J lost 1 base, and 3 bases stayed unmatched. The CDR3 spans 16 residues. Germline V lookup: CDR1 MNHEY, CDR2 SVGEGT.

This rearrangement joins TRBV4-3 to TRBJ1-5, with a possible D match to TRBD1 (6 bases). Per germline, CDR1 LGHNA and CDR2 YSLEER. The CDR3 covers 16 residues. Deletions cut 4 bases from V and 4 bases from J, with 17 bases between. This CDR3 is CASSPAATGYNQPQHF. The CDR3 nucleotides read TGCGCCAGCAGCCCCGCTGCGACAGGCTATAATCAGCCCCAGCATTTT.

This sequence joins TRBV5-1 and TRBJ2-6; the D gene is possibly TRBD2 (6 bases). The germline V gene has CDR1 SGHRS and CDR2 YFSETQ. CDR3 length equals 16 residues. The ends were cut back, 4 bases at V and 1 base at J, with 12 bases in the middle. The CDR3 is CASSNLGGSGANVLTF. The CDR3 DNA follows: TGCGCCAGCAGCAACCTGGGGGGATCTGGGGCCAACGTCCTGACTTTC.

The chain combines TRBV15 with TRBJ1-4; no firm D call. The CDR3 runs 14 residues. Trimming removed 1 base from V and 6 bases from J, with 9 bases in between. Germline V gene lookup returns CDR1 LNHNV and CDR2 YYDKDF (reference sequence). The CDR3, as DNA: TGTGCCACCAGCAGAGTCGGGAGGGATGAAAAACTGTTTTTT. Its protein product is CATSRVGRDEKLFF.

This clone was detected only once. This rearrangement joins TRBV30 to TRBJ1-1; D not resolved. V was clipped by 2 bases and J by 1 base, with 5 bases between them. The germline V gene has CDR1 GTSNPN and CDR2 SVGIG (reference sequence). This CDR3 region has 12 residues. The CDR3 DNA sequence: TGTGCCTGGAGTTGGAGGAACACTGAAGCTTTCTTT. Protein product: CAWSWRNTEAFF.

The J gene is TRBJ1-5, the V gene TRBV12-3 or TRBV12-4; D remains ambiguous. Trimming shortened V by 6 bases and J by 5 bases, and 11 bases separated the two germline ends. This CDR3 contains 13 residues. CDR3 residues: CASSPDTYQPQHF. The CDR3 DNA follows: TGTGCCAGCAGCCCCGACACGTATCAGCCCCAGCATTTT.